The 14 T cell receptor beta chains presented below share a single source sample, sequenced in a study of cytomegalovirus exposure and HLA in healthy donors. Amplification used 60 Vbeta primers and 13 Jbeta primers. Assay: immunoSEQ multiplex PCR; the TCRdb copy retains only in-frame clones and omits some. The table has fewer than 100,000 clones, roughly three quarters seen once. The specimen was PBMCs. The receptors derive from a female donor in good health and CMV-seronegative.

The rearrangement links TRBV19 to TRBJ2-1, with D perhaps matching TRBD2 (7 bases). The germline CDR1 and CDR2 sequences are LNHDA and SQIVND (reference sequence). The CDR3 has 13 amino acids. Trimming left V 6 bases short and J 7 bases short, with 13 bases between. CDR3: CASRREGVNEQFF. CDR3 in DNA: TGTGCCAGTAGGAGGGAGGGGGTTAATGAGCAGTTCTTC.

The chain couples TRBV19 to TRBJ2-1; 10 nucleotides line up with TRBD1. Looked up from germline, CDR1 is LNHDA and CDR2 is SQIVND (reference sequence). This CDR3 has 15 residues. V lost 11 bases and J lost 4; bases outside the gene matches: 11. The CDR3 DNA reads TGTGCCCGACCCGGAGGGACAGGGGTTTACAATGAGCAGTTCTTC. Translation gives CARPGGTGVYNEQFF.

The J gene is TRBJ1-5, the V gene TRBV30; 8 nucleotides line up with TRBD1. The length of the CDR3 is 15 residues. With 1 base clipped from V and 3 bases from J, the junction kept 5 bases outside the gene matches. CDR1 and CDR2 from the germline V gene are GTSNPN and SVGIG (reference sequence). The CDR3 protein is CAWSGGQGNNQPQHF. CDR3 DNA: TGTGCCTGGAGTGGAGGACAGGGCAACAATCAGCCCCAGCATTTT.

The J gene is TRBJ1-1, the V gene TRBV18, with 7 nucleotides matching TRBD1. The V gene end was trimmed by 4 bases and the J gene end by 4 bases; junction bases not matched to a gene: 6. Per germline, CDR1 KGHSH and CDR2 LQKENI. The CDR3 runs 14 residues. This chain's CDR3 is CASSHDRVGTEAFF. In nucleotides, the CDR3 is TGTGCCAGCTCACACGACAGGGTCGGCACTGAAGCTTTCTTT.

This clone was counted only a few times. CDR3 region: CASSRQGLDEQYF. In DNA form, the CDR3 reads TGTGCCAGCAGCCGACAGGGTCTGGACGAGCAGTACTTC. V usage is TRBV27 and J usage is TRBJ2-7; 7 nucleotides agree with TRBD1. The V gene end was trimmed by 6 bases and the J gene end by 5 bases; junction bases not matched to a gene: 7. Germline V lookup: CDR1 MNHEY, CDR2 SMNVEV (reference sequence). The CDR3 spans 13 residues.

V gene TRBV15 combines with J gene TRBJ2-2; 7 nucleotides align to TRBD1. This CDR3 region has 14 residues. With 5 bases clipped from V and 8 bases from J, the junction kept 8 bases outside the gene matches. Germline CDR1 LNHNV, CDR2 YYDKDF (reference sequence). CDR3 coding DNA: TGTGCCACCAGCCCCGCCGGGGACAGAGGGGAGCTGTTTTTT. This codes for CATSPAGDRGELFF.

The chain couples TRBV7-9 to TRBJ2-7, with TRBD2 matching 7 bases. J was trimmed by 4 bases and V by 1 base; bases with no gene match: 7. The germline gives CDR1 SEHNR, CDR2 FQNEAQ (reference sequence). This CDR3 region has 15 residues. The CDR3 protein is CASSLVGEGWYEQYF. The DNA of the CDR3 is TGTGCCAGCAGCTTAGTGGGGGAGGGCTGGTACGAGCAGTACTTC. The entire variable domain, with the rest obtained from reference TRBV7-9 and TRBJ2-7, is as follows: DTGVSQNPRHKITKRGQNVTFRCDPISEHNRLYWYRQTLGQGPEFLTYFQNEAQLEKSRLLSDRFSAERPKGSFSTLEIQRTEQGDSAMYLCASSLVGEGWYEQYFGPGTRLTVT.

V usage is TRBV30 and J usage is TRBJ1-4; D may be TRBD1 (6 bases). Trimming left V 5 bases short and J 7 bases short, with 17 bases between. CDR3 length: 14 residues. Germline V CDR1 and CDR2: GTSNPN, SVGIG (reference sequence). The CDR3 region has the DNA TGTGCCTGGGACCTAGGGGGGGCGGGTGAAAAACTGTTTTTT. This sequence encodes CAWDLGGAGEKLFF.

The V call is TRBV27, the J call TRBJ2-7, with no clear D. CDR1 is MNHEY, CDR2 SMNVEV, per germline (reference sequence). This CDR3 has 14 amino acids. The V end lost 3 bases, the J end lost 2 bases, and 11 bases lay between the germline ends. CDR3 in amino acids: CASSFTFPTYEQYF. CDR3 in DNA: TGTGCCAGCAGTTTCACTTTTCCTACCTACGAGCAGTACTTC.

V is TRBV7-8 and J is TRBJ2-1; 9 positions match TRBD2. The J segment lost 4 bases and the V segment lost 5 bases, leaving 12 bases of the junction unmatched. Germline CDR1 and CDR2: SGHVS and FQNEAQ. This CDR3 spans 17 amino acids. This chain's CDR3 is CASSPRSGRGFYNEQFF. CDR3 nucleotide sequence: TGTGCCAGCAGCCCCCGTAGCGGGAGAGGTTTTTACAATGAGCAGTTCTTC.

The gene calls are TRBV30 and TRBJ2-7; 9 nucleotides match TRBD2. Germline values: CDR1 GTSNPN, CDR2 SVGIG (reference sequence). V lost 3 bases, J lost 1 base, and 7 bases stayed unmatched. The CDR3 runs 15 residues. The CDR3 loop reads CAWSRQTSGSYEQYF. The CDR3 nucleotides are TGTGCCTGGAGCCGCCAGACTAGCGGTTCCTACGAGCAGTACTTC.

DNA for the CDR3: TGTGCCTGGAGTGGGGGACAGATGTATAGCAATCAGCCCCAGCATTTT. Amino acids: CAWSGGQMYSNQPQHF. The V and J genes are TRBV30 and TRBJ1-5, with 7 bases that match TRBD1. With V trimmed by 1 base and J by 0 bases, 6 bases remained unmatched. The V gene's germline CDR1 is GTSNPN and CDR2 SVGIG (reference sequence). CDR3 size: 16 residues.

This clone was picked up a small number of times. This sequence joins TRBV5-1 and TRBJ2-1, with D tentatively TRBD2 (6 bases). CDR3 size: 13 residues. CDR1 is SGHRS, CDR2 YFSETQ, per germline. Trimming stripped 4 bases from V and 4 bases from J, with 9 bases between. CDR3 DNA sequence: TGCGCCAGCAGCGTGACTAGTTACAATGAGCAGTTCTTC. This translates into CASSVTSYNEQFF.

The sample holds one count of this clone. The rearrangement uses TRBV28 and TRBJ2-7; D might be TRBD1 (6 bases). Germline CDR1 and CDR2: MDHEN and SYDVKM. The CDR3 extends over 13 amino acids. The V gene lost 6 bases and the J gene lost 0 bases, with 9 bases spanning the gap. The chain's CDR3 is CASSYRASYEQYF. The CDR3, as DNA: TGTGCCAGCAGCTACAGGGCCTCCTACGAGCAGTACTTC.